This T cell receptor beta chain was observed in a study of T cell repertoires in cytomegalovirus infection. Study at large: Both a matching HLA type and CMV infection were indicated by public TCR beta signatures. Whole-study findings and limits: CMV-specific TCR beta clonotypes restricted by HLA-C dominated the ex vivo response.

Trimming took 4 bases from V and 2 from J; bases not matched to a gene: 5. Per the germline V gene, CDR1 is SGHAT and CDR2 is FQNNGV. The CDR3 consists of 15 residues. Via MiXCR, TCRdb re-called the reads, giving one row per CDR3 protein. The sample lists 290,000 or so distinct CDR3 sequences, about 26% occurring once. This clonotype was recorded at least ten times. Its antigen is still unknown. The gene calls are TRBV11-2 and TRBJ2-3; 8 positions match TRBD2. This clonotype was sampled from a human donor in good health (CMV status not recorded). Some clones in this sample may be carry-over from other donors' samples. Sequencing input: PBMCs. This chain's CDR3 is CASSSGGGPTDTQYF. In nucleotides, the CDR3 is TGTGCCAGCAGCTCGGGGGGGGGACCCACAGATACGCAGTATTTT.